This T cell receptor beta chain is drawn from a study of cytomegalovirus exposure and HLA in healthy donors. The PCR employed 60 Vbeta primers together with 13 Jbeta primers. Measured with immunoSEQ multiplex PCR; TCRdb has only the in-frame clones, and not every one. The sample has around 99,000 clones, about 74% seen once. Study-wide findings and caveats: Donor immune exposure was known only as CMV serostatus.

The CDR3 has 16 residues. Looked up from germline, CDR1 is SGHVS and CDR2 is FNYEAQ. V lost 0 bases, J lost 9 bases, and 15 bases lay in between. Turning to this clone: Its antigen is still unknown.

Sequencing was carried out using PBMCs. V usage is TRBV7-6 and J usage is TRBJ1-6; D is undetermined. This TCR came from a woman between 40 and 50 years old in good health and CMV-seropositive. CDR3 nucleotide sequence: TGTGCCAGCAGCTTAGCGCACGGGAGGCGAAGTTCACCCCTCCACTTT. This encodes CASSLAHGRRSSPLHF.